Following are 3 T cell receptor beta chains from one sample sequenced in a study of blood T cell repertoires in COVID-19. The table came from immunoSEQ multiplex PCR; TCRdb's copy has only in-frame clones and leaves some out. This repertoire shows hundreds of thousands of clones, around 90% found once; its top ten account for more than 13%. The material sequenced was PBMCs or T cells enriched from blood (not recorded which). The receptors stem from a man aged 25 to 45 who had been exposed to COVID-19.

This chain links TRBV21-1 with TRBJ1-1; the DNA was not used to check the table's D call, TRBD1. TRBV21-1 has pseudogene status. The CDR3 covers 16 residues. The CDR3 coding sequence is TGTGCCAGCAGCAAAGCGCGAACAGGCTTTAACACTGAAGCTTTCTTT. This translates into CASSKARTGFNTEAFF.

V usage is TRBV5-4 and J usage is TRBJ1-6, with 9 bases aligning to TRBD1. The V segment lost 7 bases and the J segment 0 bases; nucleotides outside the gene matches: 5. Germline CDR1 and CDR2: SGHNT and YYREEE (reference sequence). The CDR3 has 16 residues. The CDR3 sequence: CASGTGPSSYNSPLHF. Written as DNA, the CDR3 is TGTGCCAGCGGGACAGGGCCGAGCTCCTATAATTCACCCCTCCACTTT.

CDR3 region: CSAADSYEQYF. The CDR3 DNA reads as TGCAGTGCCGCCGACAGCTACGAGCAGTACTTC. This chain uses TRBV20-1 with TRBJ2-7; tentatively, D is TRBD1 (5 bases). In germline, CDR1 is DFQATT, CDR2 SNEGSKA (reference sequence). CDR3 length: 11 residues. The ends were cut back, 6 bases at V and 3 bases at J, with 9 bases in the middle.